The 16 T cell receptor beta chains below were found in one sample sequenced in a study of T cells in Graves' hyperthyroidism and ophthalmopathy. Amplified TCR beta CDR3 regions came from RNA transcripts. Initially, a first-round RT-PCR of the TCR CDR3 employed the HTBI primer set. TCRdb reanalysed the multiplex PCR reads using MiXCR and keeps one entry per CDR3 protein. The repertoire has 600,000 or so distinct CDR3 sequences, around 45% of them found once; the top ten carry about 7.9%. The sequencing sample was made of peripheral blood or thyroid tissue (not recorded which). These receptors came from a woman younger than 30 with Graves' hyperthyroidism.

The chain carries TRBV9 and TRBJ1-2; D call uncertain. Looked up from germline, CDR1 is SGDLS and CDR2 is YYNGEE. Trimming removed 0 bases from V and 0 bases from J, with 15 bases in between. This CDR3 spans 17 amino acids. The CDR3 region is CASSVDPRPQANYGYTF. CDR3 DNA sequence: TGTGCCAGCAGCGTAGATCCCCGGCCTCAGGCTAACTATGGCTACACCTTC. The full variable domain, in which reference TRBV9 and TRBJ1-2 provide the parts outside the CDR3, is DSGVTQTPKHLITATGQRVTLRCSPRSGDLSVYWYQQSLDQGLQFLIQYYNGEERAKGNILERFSAQQFPDLHSELNLSSLELGDSALYFCASSVDPRPQANYGYTFGSGTRLTVV.

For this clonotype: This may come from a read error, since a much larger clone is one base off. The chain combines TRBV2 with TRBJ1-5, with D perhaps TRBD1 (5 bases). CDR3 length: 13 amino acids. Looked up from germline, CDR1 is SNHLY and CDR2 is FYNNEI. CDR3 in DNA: TGTGCCGGCAGTGAAGGTCGGGGGCAGCCCCAGCATTTT. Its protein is CAGSEGRGQPQHF.

Here the CDR3 DNA reads TGTGCCAGCAGTCTAACAGTGGGTTACGAGCAGTACTTC. Its translation: CASSLTVGYEQYF. The genes are TRBV7-6 and TRBJ2-7; D remains ambiguous. V lost 6 bases to trimming and J lost 4 bases, with 13 bases between them. CDR3 length equals 13 residues. Per germline, CDR1 SGHVS and CDR2 FNYEAQ.

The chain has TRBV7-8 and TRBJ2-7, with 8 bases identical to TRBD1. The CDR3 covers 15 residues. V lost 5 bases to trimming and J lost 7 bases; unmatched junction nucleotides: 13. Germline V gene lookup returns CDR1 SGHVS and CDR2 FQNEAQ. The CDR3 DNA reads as TGTGCCAGCAGCCTTGGCGGACAGGGTGCCAGGGAGCAGTACTTC. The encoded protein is CASSLGGQGAREQYF. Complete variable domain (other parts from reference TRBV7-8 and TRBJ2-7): GAGVSQSPRYKVAKRGQDVALRCDPISGHVSLFWYQQALGQGPEFLTYFQNEAQLDKSGLPSDRFFAERPEGSVSTLKIQRTQQEDSAVYLCASSLGGQGAREQYFGPGTRLTVT.

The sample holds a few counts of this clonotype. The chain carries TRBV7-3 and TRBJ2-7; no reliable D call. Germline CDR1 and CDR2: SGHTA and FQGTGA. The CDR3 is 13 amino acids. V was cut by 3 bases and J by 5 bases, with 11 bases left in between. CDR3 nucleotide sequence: TGTGCCAGCAGCTTTGATCTAGTAGACGAGCAGTACTTC. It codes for CASSFDLVDEQYF.

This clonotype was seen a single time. The CDR3 DNA reads as TGCAGCGTCAAGTCACCCAACGAGCAGTACTTC. Its translation is CSVKSPNEQYF. The V and J genes are TRBV29-1 and TRBJ2-7; D gene uncertain. The CDR3 has 11 residues. In germline, CDR1 is SQVTM, CDR2 ANQGSEA. With 6 bases removed from V and 5 bases from J, the gap between germline ends came to 11 bases.

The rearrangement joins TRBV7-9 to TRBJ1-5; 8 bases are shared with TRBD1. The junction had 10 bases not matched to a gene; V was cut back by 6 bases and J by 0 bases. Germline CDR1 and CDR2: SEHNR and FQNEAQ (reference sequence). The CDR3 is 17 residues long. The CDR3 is CASREGQGAFSNQPQHF. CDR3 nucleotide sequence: TGTGCCAGCAGGGAGGGGCAGGGGGCTTTTAGCAATCAGCCCCAGCATTTT.

The CDR3 sequence: CASSQRTTNYGYTF. Written as DNA, the CDR3 is TGTGCCAGCAGCCAAAGGACCACCAACTATGGCTACACCTTC. The chain recombines TRBV7-2 with TRBJ1-2; no definite D call. Germline loops: CDR1 SGHTA, CDR2 FQGNSA. CDR3 size: 14 residues. Trimming cost V 5 bases and J 2 bases, with 12 bases left between them.

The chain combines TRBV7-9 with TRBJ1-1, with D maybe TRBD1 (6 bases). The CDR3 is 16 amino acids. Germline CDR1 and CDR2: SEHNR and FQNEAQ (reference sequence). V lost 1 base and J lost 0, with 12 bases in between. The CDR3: CASSLGWGGLNTEAFF. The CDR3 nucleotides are TGTGCCAGCAGCTTAGGCTGGGGGGGCCTGAACACTGAAGCTTTCTTT.

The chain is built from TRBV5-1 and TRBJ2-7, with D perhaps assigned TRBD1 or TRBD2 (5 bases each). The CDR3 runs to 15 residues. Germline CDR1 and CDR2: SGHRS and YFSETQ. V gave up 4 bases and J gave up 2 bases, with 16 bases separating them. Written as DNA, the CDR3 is TGCGCCAGCAGCCTGGGACCAGCGGAACCCTACGAGCAGTACTTC. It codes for CASSLGPAEPYEQYF. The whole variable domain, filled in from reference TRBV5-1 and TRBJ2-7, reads KAGVTQTPRYLIKTRGQQVTLSCSPISGHRSVSWYQQTPGQGLQFLFEYFSETQRNKGNFPGRFSGRQFSNSRSEMNVSTLELGDSALYLCASSLGPAEPYEQYFGPGTRLTVT.

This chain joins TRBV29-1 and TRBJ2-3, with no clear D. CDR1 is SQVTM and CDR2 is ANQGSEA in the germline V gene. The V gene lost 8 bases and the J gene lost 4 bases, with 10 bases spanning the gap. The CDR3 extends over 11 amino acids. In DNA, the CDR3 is TGCAGCTCTCTGTCGGCAGATACGCAGTATTTT. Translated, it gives CSSLSADTQYF.

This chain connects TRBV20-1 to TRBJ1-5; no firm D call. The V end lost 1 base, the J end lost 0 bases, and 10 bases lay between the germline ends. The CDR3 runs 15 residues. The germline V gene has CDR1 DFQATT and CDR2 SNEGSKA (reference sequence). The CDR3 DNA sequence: TGCAGTGCTAGAGGGCCGGGGTATAGCAATCAGCCCCAGCATTTT. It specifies CSARGPGYSNQPQHF.

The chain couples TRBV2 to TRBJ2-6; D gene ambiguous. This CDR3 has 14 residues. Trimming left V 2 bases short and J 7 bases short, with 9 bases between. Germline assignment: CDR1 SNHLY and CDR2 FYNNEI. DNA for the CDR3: TGTGCCAGCAGTGAATTTTCGGGCGCCAACGTCCTGACTTTC. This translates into CASSEFSGANVLTF.

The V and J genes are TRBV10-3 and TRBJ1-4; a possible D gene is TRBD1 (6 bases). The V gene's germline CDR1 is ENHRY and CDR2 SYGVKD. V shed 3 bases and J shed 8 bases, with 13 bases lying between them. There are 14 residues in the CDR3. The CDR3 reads CAISDRGAGEKLFF. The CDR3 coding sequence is TGTGCCATCAGTGATAGGGGGGCCGGGGAAAAACTGTTTTTT.

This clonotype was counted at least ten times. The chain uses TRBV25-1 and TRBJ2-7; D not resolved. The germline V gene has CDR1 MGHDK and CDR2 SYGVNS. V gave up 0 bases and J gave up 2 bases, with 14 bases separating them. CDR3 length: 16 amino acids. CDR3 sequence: CASSEYIGSTPYEQYF. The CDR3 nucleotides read TGTGCCAGCAGTGAATATATAGGGTCCACTCCCTACGAGCAGTACTTC.

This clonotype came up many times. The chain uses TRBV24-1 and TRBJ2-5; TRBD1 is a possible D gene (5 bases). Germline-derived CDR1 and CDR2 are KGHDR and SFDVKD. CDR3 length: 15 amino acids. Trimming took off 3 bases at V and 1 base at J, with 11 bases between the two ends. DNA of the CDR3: TGTGCCACCAGTGATACCCGGACAATCCAAGAGACCCAGTACTTC. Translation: CATSDTRTIQETQYF.